Each of the 29 T cell receptor beta chains below was sequenced from the same sample in a study of blood T cell repertoires in COVID-19. Libraries were prepared by immunoSEQ multiplex PCR; TCRdb keeps only in-frame clonotypes and omits some of them. The repertoire holds some 180,000 clones, with approximately 85% as singletons. Sequences were obtained from peripheral blood. The source of these receptors is an elderly woman with COVID-19, enrolled during active disease.

The chain carries TRBV30 and TRBJ1-3, with unresolved D. The V gene's germline CDR1 is GTSNPN and CDR2 SVGIG (reference sequence). V shed 2 bases and J shed 4 bases, with 9 bases lying between them. The CDR3 sequence is 13 residues long. CDR3 coding DNA: TGTGCCTGGAGTCCCCTCGGGGGAAACACCATATATTTT. Translation gives CAWSPLGGNTIYF.

The chain links TRBV2 to TRBJ2-3; TRBD1 matches at 8 bases. This CDR3 spans 18 amino acids. The germline V gene has CDR1 SNHLY and CDR2 FYNNEI. After removal of 8 bases from V and 5 bases from J, the junction contained 21 bases not matched to a gene. CDR3 DNA sequence: TGTGCCAGCTCGGGCCAGCCCTCCAGGGGGCTGAGTATAGATACGCAGTATTTT. Encoded protein: CASSGQPSRGLSIDTQYF.

The V gene is TRBV5-5, the J gene TRBJ1-4; 7 bases fit TRBD1. This CDR3 is built from 15 residues. J was trimmed by 8 bases and V by 4 bases; bases with no gene match: 11. CDR1 is SGHKS and CDR2 is YYEKEE in the germline V gene (reference sequence). The CDR3 coding sequence is TGTGCCAGCAGCGGTACAGGGGATTCATGGGAAAAACTGTTTTTT. It codes for CASSGTGDSWEKLFF.

In regard to this clone: The same CDR3 also results from other DNA sequences found in this sample. The rearrangement joins TRBV18 to TRBJ1-3; no clear D gene. V gave up 2 bases and J gave up 3 bases, with 5 bases separating them. Germline V gene data show CDR1 as KGHSH and CDR2 as LQKENI. The CDR3 extends over 13 amino acids. DNA of the CDR3: TGTGCCAGCTCACCAGCCGGTGGAAACACCATATATTTT. This codes for CASSPAGGNTIYF.

This chain uses TRBV5-1 with TRBJ2-5; D is ambiguous. The V gene lost 10 bases and the J gene lost 4 bases, with 8 bases spanning the gap. The CDR3 has 10 residues. Germline assignment: CDR1 SGHRS and CDR2 YFSETQ. Here the CDR3 DNA reads TGCGCCCTATCGCGAGAGACCCAGTACTTC. Translating it yields CALSRETQYF. The variable domain in full, with the rest retrieved from reference TRBV5-1 and TRBJ2-5, is KAGVTQTPRYLIKTRGQQVTLSCSPISGHRSVSWYQQTPGQGLQFLFEYFSETQRNKGNFPGRFSGRQFSNSRSEMNVSTLELGDSALYLCALSRETQYFGPGTRLLVL.

This chain links TRBV2 with TRBJ1-2; weak D call: TRBD1 (6 bases). V dropped 7 bases and J dropped 4 bases, with 16 bases sitting between them. This CDR3 spans 14 amino acids. Germline loops: CDR1 SNHLY, CDR2 FYNNEI. The DNA for the CDR3 is TGTGCCAGCATTTACAGGGTAGGAAGCTATGGCTACACCTTC. Amino acids: CASIYRVGSYGYTF. Using reference TRBV2 and TRBJ1-2 for the parts outside the CDR3, the full variable domain is EPEVTQTPSHQVTQMGQEVILRCVPISNHLYFYWYRQILGQKVEFLVSFYNNEISEKSEIFDDQFSVERPDGSNFTLKIRSTKLEDSAMYFCASIYRVGSYGYTFGSGTRLTVV.

The chain carries TRBV4-2 and TRBJ2-1, with 14 bases identical to TRBD2. V trimming: 0 bases; J trimming: 6 bases; junction bases outside the gene matches: 4. This CDR3 has 17 residues. The germline V gene has CDR1 LGHNA and CDR2 YNFKEQ. This CDR3 is CASSQEGTSGGFNEQFF. The CDR3 DNA reads TGTGCCAGCAGCCAAGAGGGGACTAGCGGGGGCTTCAATGAGCAGTTCTTC.

This clone has only one observation. The chain carries TRBV27 and TRBJ1-2; 11 bases align to TRBD1. Trimming took 5 bases from V and 4 from J; bases not matched to a gene: 9. The CDR3 length is 16 residues. CDR1 and CDR2 (germline): MNHEY, SMNVEV (reference sequence). The CDR3 region is CASSRGQGASFYGYTF. The CDR3 coding sequence is TGTGCCAGCAGTCGCGGACAGGGGGCATCCTTCTATGGCTACACCTTC.

This chain links TRBV28 with TRBJ2-7; D unresolved. V shed 7 bases and J shed 2 bases, with 12 bases lying between them. The CDR3 runs to 13 residues. CDR1 MDHEN and CDR2 SYDVKM come from the germline V gene. CDR3 nucleotide sequence: TGTGCCAGCATAAGACAACAACCCTACGAGCAGTACTTC. It yields the protein CASIRQQPYEQYF.

CDR3 amino acids: CSVEDRTGWRNTEAFF. The CDR3 DNA reads as TGCAGCGTTGAAGATAGGACAGGGTGGAGGAACACTGAAGCTTTCTTT. The V gene is TRBV29-1, the J gene TRBJ1-1; 8 bases are shared with TRBD1. The length of the CDR3 is 16 residues. Trimming took 0 bases from V and 1 from J; bases not matched to a gene: 7. Germline V CDR1 and CDR2: SQVTM, ANQGSEA.

J is TRBJ2-5 and V is TRBV11-2; 13 nucleotides match TRBD2. There are 18 residues in the CDR3. Per germline, CDR1 SGHAT and CDR2 FQNNGV. Unmatched junction bases numbered 8, after V lost 4 bases and J lost 0 bases. The CDR3 region is CASSSTRTSGGYQETQYF. The CDR3 DNA follows: TGTGCCAGCAGCTCTACTCGGACTAGCGGGGGCTACCAAGAGACCCAGTACTTC.

As concerns this clone: The junction does not match germline at one end; this may be a read error. This same CDR3 is encoded by further DNA sequences in the sample. This rearrangement joins TRBV6-5 to TRBJ1-2; 9 bases agree with TRBD1. CDR1 is MNHEY and CDR2 is SVGAGI in the germline V gene. The CDR3 totals 14 residues. This chain's CDR3 is CASSYSGQGRGYTF. The CDR3 DNA reads TGTGCCAGCAGCTACTCGGGACAGGGTCGAGGCTACACCTTC.

The CDR3 here is CASNYYFLRGSGNEQFF. In DNA, the CDR3 is TGCGCCAGCAATTACTATTTCCTGCGGGGGTCAGGGAATGAGCAGTTCTTC. This rearrangement joins TRBV5-1 to TRBJ2-1; 7 nucleotides agree with TRBD2. CDR3 length: 17 amino acids. Germline trimming cut 6 bases from V and 7 bases from J; bases unmatched to any gene: 19. Per germline, CDR1 SGHRS and CDR2 YFSETQ.

This clone was found once. This rearrangement joins TRBV11-2 to TRBJ1-4; no definite D call. From germline, CDR1 is SGHAT and CDR2 FQNNGV. This CDR3 spans 14 amino acids. V shed 5 bases and J shed 8 bases, with 15 bases lying between them. The CDR3: CASSPRPDGEKLFF. DNA for the CDR3: TGTGCCAGCAGCCCGAGGCCCGACGGAGAAAAACTGTTTTTT.

The chain uses TRBV28 and TRBJ2-1, with D perhaps matching TRBD2 (5 bases). Germline lookup yields CDR1 MDHEN and CDR2 SYDVKM. CDR3 length: 11 residues. Trimming removed 7 bases from V and 9 bases from J, with 10 bases in between. The DNA of the CDR3 is TGTGCCAGCAAAACGGGGAGTGAGCAGTTCTTC. Residues: CASKTGSEQFF.

V and J are TRBV5-1 and TRBJ2-3; TRBD2 matches at 12 bases. CDR3 length equals 15 residues. Losses at the gene ends were 7 bases for V and 2 bases for J; bases not matched to a gene: 5. CDR1 is SGHRS and CDR2 is YFSETQ in the germline V gene. CDR3 region: CASSRLAGDTDTQYF. CDR3 nucleotides: TGCGCCAGCTCAAGACTAGCGGGGGACACAGATACGCAGTATTTT. The full variable domain, rest sourced from reference TRBV5-1 and TRBJ2-3, is KAGVTQTPRYLIKTRGQQVTLSCSPISGHRSVSWYQQTPGQGLQFLFEYFSETQRNKGNFPGRFSGRQFSNSRSEMNVSTLELGDSALYLCASSRLAGDTDTQYFGPGTRLTVL.

The chain joins TRBV5-4 to TRBJ2-2; 8 bases match TRBD2. The CDR3 is 17 amino acids. Germline CDR1 is SGHNT and CDR2 is YYREEE (reference sequence). V shed 0 bases and J 2 bases; nucleotides not matched to a gene: 6. CDR3 bases: TGTGCCAGCAGCTTGGCCGGGGGGGACTTCAACACCGGGGAGCTGTTTTTT. Residues: CASSLAGGDFNTGELFF.

The gene calls are TRBV19 and TRBJ1-5, with 7 bases lining up with TRBD1. The CDR3 sequence is 14 residues long. Unmatched junction bases numbered 6, after V lost 5 bases and J lost 5 bases. The germline gives CDR1 LNHDA, CDR2 SQIVND (reference sequence). The CDR3 bases are TGTGCCAGTAGTTGGTCAGGGGGAGATCAGCCCCAGCATTTT. Its protein is CASSWSGGDQPQHF.

The V gene is TRBV28, the J gene TRBJ2-2, with a tentative D call TRBD2 (6 bases). The CDR3 is 15 amino acids. CDR1 and CDR2 from the germline V gene are MDHEN and SYDVKM. Trimming shortened V by 8 bases and J by 2 bases, and 15 bases separated the two germline ends. The CDR3 DNA sequence: TGTGCCAGCCGTAGAGGGAGGCTAAACACCGGGGAGCTGTTTTTT. Amino acids: CASRRGRLNTGELFF. The variable domain in full, completed from reference TRBV28 and TRBJ2-2, reads DVKVTQSSRYLVKRTGEKVFLECVQDMDHENMFWYRQDPGLGLRLIYFSYDVKMKEKGDIPEGYSVSREKKERFSLILESASTNQTSMYLCASRRGRLNTGELFFGEGSRLTVL.

This clone was detected only once. The chain combines TRBV5-1 with TRBJ2-2; 8 positions agree with TRBD2. The trim removed 0 bases at V and 5 bases at J, leaving 9 bases unmatched. This CDR3 comprises 17 residues. Germline CDR1 SGHRS, CDR2 YFSETQ. The CDR3 loop is CASSLASGGPNTGELFF. In nucleotides, the CDR3 is TGCGCCAGCAGCTTGGCATCGGGAGGGCCTAATACCGGGGAGCTGTTTTTT.

CDR3 nucleotide sequence: TGTGCCAGCAGTCACAGGACGGGGAACACTGAAGCTTTCTTT. This sequence encodes CASSHRTGNTEAFF. The chain has TRBV27 and TRBJ1-1; D may be TRBD1 (5 bases). Trimming stripped 5 bases from V and 1 base from J, with 11 bases between. Germline V gene sequence: CDR1 MNHEY, CDR2 SMNVEV (reference sequence). This CDR3 comprises 14 residues.

The chain employs TRBV30 and TRBJ1-6; D unclear. Germline V lookup: CDR1 GTSNPN, CDR2 SVGIG (reference sequence). This CDR3 comprises 13 residues. Deletions cut 2 bases from V and 4 bases from J, with 6 bases between. CDR3 residues: CAWSPQYNSPLHF. In DNA, the CDR3 is TGTGCCTGGAGTCCACAGTATAATTCACCCCTCCACTTT.

The chain is built from TRBV6-5 and TRBJ2-7; 10 nucleotides match TRBD2. Germline V gives CDR1 MNHEY, CDR2 SVGAGI. V was clipped by 2 bases and J by 4 bases; unmatched bases: 5. There are 15 residues in the CDR3. CDR3 loop: CASSYGLAGEYEQYF. As DNA, the CDR3 is TGTGCCAGCAGTTACGGGCTAGCGGGAGAATACGAGCAGTACTTC.

The chain carries TRBV10-3 and TRBJ1-6; D perhaps matches TRBD1 (5 bases). Germline V gives CDR1 ENHRY, CDR2 SYGVKD. The germline V and J ends were trimmed by 2 bases and 10 bases, with 15 bases remaining between them. The CDR3 runs to 15 residues. The chain's CDR3 is CAISEVAGKGSPLHF. The CDR3 nucleotides read TGTGCCATCAGTGAGGTGGCAGGGAAAGGATCACCCCTCCACTTT.

CDR3 sequence (DNA): TGCGCCAGCAGCTTGGAGGGGCGCCCAGATACGCAGTATTTT. Translating gives CASSLEGRPDTQYF. The rearrangement uses TRBV5-1 and TRBJ2-3; D perhaps matches TRBD1 (5 bases). This CDR3 has 14 residues. V was clipped by 0 bases and J by 4 bases, with 9 bases between them. CDR1 is SGHRS and CDR2 is YFSETQ in the germline V gene.

The gene calls are TRBV18 and TRBJ1-2, with D possibly matching TRBD1 (5 bases). Trimming removed 2 bases from V and 0 bases from J, with 16 bases in between. The CDR3 is 17 amino acids. Germline V gene sequence: CDR1 KGHSH, CDR2 LQKENI. The CDR3 coding sequence is TGTGCCAGCTCACCAATTCAGGGTGAGAAGGCTAACTATGGCTACACCTTC. This encodes CASSPIQGEKANYGYTF.

The chain combines TRBV29-1 with TRBJ2-1; D is ambiguous. Germline CDR1 reads SQVTM; CDR2 reads ANQGSEA. The CDR3 consists of 12 residues. With 3 bases removed from V and 4 bases from J, the gap between germline ends came to 7 bases. CDR3 residues: CSVDGQYNEQFF. The CDR3 nucleotides read TGCAGCGTTGATGGGCAGTACAATGAGCAGTTCTTC.

This clone has a handful of counts. The chain recombines TRBV28 with TRBJ1-4; TRBD1 aligns across 9 bases. The germline V gene has CDR1 MDHEN and CDR2 SYDVKM. Trimming removed 4 bases from V and 6 bases from J; junction bases left unmatched: 3. The CDR3 totals 14 residues. CDR3 bases: TGTGCCAGCAGTTCGGGACAGGGTTATGAAAAACTGTTTTTT. The encoded protein is CASSSGQGYEKLFF.

J is TRBJ2-5 and V is TRBV7-3; 8 nucleotides line up with TRBD1. CDR1 SGHTA and CDR2 FQGTGA come from the germline V gene. V was clipped by 5 bases and J by 6 bases; unmatched bases: 5. The CDR3 extends over 13 amino acids. In nucleotides, the CDR3 is TGTGCCAGCAGCCCGGACAGGGTACAGACCCAGTACTTC. Encoded protein: CASSPDRVQTQYF.